These T cell receptor beta chains were read from a single sample in a study of STAT5B mutations in CD4+ large granular lymphocyte leukemia. Data came from immunoSEQ multiplex PCR; TCRdb stores just in-frame clones and leaves some out. The sample carries tens of thousands of clones, about 85% recorded once. The sequenced material came from CD4+ T cells from blood buffy coats. Receptor source: a human donor in good health. Each CDR3 is given with its conserved first and last residue. Fields, in order: V gene, D gene, clone size, J gene, CDR3 protein, CDR3 DNA. D genes are given only for firm matches. Rows may omit the clone size; those that give it use once, few, many or a size class.

v_call: TRBV27
d_call: NA
clone_size: NA
j_call: TRBJ1-1
cdr3_aa: CASSLFGNTEAFF
cdr3_nt: TGTGCCAGCAGTTTATTTGGAAACACTGAAGCTTTCTTT

v_call: TRBV28
d_call: NA
clone_size: NA
j_call: TRBJ2-3
cdr3_aa: CASSLVRGTQYF
cdr3_nt: TGTGCCAGCAGCCTCGTCCGGGGTACGCAGTATTTT

v_call: TRBV21-1
d_call: NA
clone_size: few
j_call: TRBJ1-5
cdr3_aa: CASSRRRQSCRNQPQHF
cdr3_nt: TGTGCCAGCAGCCGGCGACGGCAAAGTTGCCGCAATCAGCCCCAGCATTTT

v_call: TRBV5-4
d_call: TRBD1
clone_size: few
j_call: TRBJ2-3
cdr3_aa: CASSLDRGFTDTQYF
cdr3_nt: TGTGCCAGCAGCTTGGACAGGGGATTCACAGATACGCAGTATTTT

v_call: TRBV4-3
d_call: TRBD1
clone_size: NA
j_call: TRBJ2-6
cdr3_aa: CASSQDRPTSGANVLTF
cdr3_nt: TGCGCCAGCAGCCAGGACAGGCCCACCTCTGGGGCCAACGTCCTGACTTTC

v_call: TRBV5-1
d_call: TRBD2
clone_size: NA
j_call: TRBJ2-7
cdr3_aa: CASSGGGGSTEQYF
cdr3_nt: TGCGCCAGCAGCGGGGGGGGTGGATCTACCGAGCAGTACTTC

v_call: TRBV9
d_call: NA
clone_size: NA
j_call: TRBJ1-4
cdr3_aa: CASSVGVATNEKLFF
cdr3_nt: TGTGCCAGCAGCGTAGGCGTTGCAACTAATGAAAAACTGTTTTTT

v_call: TRBV7-2
d_call: TRBD1
clone_size: NA
j_call: TRBJ1-5
cdr3_aa: CASSLAGQGTNQPQHF
cdr3_nt: TGTGCCAGCAGCTTAGCGGGACAGGGGACCAATCAGCCCCAGCATTTT

v_call: TRBV6-5
d_call: TRBD1
clone_size: NA
j_call: TRBJ2-7
cdr3_aa: CASSSGQGSEQYF
cdr3_nt: TGTGCCAGCAGTTCGGGACAGGGGAGCGAGCAGTACTTC

v_call: TRBV5-5
d_call: TRBD1
clone_size: NA
j_call: TRBJ1-5
cdr3_aa: CASSFGQGGLDSNQPQHF
cdr3_nt: TGTGCCAGCAGCTTCGGACAGGGAGGTCTTGATAGCAATCAGCCCCAGCATTTT

v_call: TRBV28
d_call: NA
clone_size: NA
j_call: TRBJ1-1
cdr3_aa: CASSPDTAPGAFF
cdr3_nt: TGTGCCAGCAGTCCTGACACGGCCCCGGGTGCTTTCTTT

v_call: TRBV6-5
d_call: TRBD2
clone_size: NA
j_call: TRBJ2-3
cdr3_aa: CASSYSWAGGSDTQYF
cdr3_nt: TGTGCCAGCAGTTACTCTTGGGCGGGAGGCTCAGATACGCAGTATTTT

v_call: TRBV9
d_call: NA
clone_size: once
j_call: TRBJ2-3
cdr3_aa: CASSVVASTTDTQYF
cdr3_nt: TGTGCCAGCAGCGTAGTCGCATCCACCACAGATACGCAGTATTTT

v_call: TRBV19
d_call: NA
clone_size: NA
j_call: TRBJ2-1
cdr3_aa: CASSKDLVFNEQFF
cdr3_nt: TGTGCCAGTAGTAAGGACCTAGTGTTTAATGAGCAGTTCTTC

v_call: TRBV5-1
d_call: NA
clone_size: NA
j_call: TRBJ2-5
cdr3_aa: CASSLTNQETQYF
cdr3_nt: TGCGCCAGCAGCCTCACCAACCAAGAGACCCAGTACTTC

v_call: TRBV28
d_call: NA
clone_size: NA
j_call: TRBJ2-1
cdr3_aa: CASSPYGSGVYNEQFF
cdr3_nt: TGTGCCAGCAGCCCCTACGGGAGTGGTGTCTACAATGAGCAGTTCTTC

v_call: TRBV2
d_call: TRBD2
clone_size: NA
j_call: TRBJ2-3
cdr3_aa: CASSQRLAGGIDTQYF
cdr3_nt: TGTGCCAGCAGCCAGCGACTAGCGGGAGGGATAGATACGCAGTATTTT

v_call: TRBV5-4
d_call: TRBD1
clone_size: NA
j_call: TRBJ2-7
cdr3_aa: CASRPSQGATYSYEQYF
cdr3_nt: TGTGCCAGCAGGCCCTCTCAGGGGGCGACCTACTCCTACGAGCAGTACTTC

v_call: TRBV27
d_call: TRBD2
clone_size: NA
j_call: TRBJ2-5
cdr3_aa: CASSSGLVGPETQYF
cdr3_nt: TGTGCCAGCAGTTCAGGACTAGTGGGTCCGGAGACCCAGTACTTC

v_call: TRBV4-3
d_call: NA
clone_size: NA
j_call: TRBJ2-3
cdr3_aa: CASSQILWADTQYF
cdr3_nt: TGCGCCAGCAGCCAAATCCTATGGGCAGATACGCAGTATTTT

v_call: TRBV6-6
d_call: TRBD2
clone_size: NA
j_call: TRBJ2-7
cdr3_aa: CASTVAGVPYEQYF
cdr3_nt: TGTGCCAGCACTGTAGCGGGAGTGCCCTACGAGCAGTACTTC

v_call: TRBV5-4
d_call: NA
clone_size: NA
j_call: TRBJ2-7
cdr3_aa: CASSLWGGSSSYEQYF
cdr3_nt: TGTGCCAGCAGCTTGTGGGGCGGATCAAGCTCCTACGAGCAGTACTTC

v_call: TRBV4-3
d_call: NA
clone_size: NA
j_call: TRBJ2-7
cdr3_aa: CASSQDLSYEQYF
cdr3_nt: TGCGCCAGCAGCCAAGACCTCTCCTACGAGCAGTACTTC

v_call: TRBV4-2
d_call: NA
clone_size: NA
j_call: TRBJ1-3
cdr3_aa: CASSQDRGAGNTIYF
cdr3_nt: TGTGCCAGCAGCCAAGATAGAGGGGCTGGAAACACCATATATTTT

v_call: TRBV21-1
d_call: NA
clone_size: NA
j_call: TRBJ2-2
cdr3_aa: CASSKVGHLRNTGELFF
cdr3_nt: TGTGCCAGCAGCAAAGTGGGGCACTTACGCAACACCGGGGAGCTGTTTTTT

v_call: TRBV6-5
d_call: NA
clone_size: NA
j_call: TRBJ2-1
cdr3_aa: CATEQGGGRENEQFF
cdr3_nt: TGTGCCACCGAACAGGGAGGCGGGAGAGAAAATGAGCAGTTCTTC

v_call: TRBV10-3
d_call: TRBD1
clone_size: NA
j_call: TRBJ1-1
cdr3_aa: CAISPGTGAKGRGLNTEAFF
cdr3_nt: TGTGCCATCAGTCCAGGGACAGGGGCGAAGGGGAGGGGTTTGAACACTGAAGCTTTCTTT

v_call: TRBV6-4
d_call: NA
clone_size: NA
j_call: TRBJ1-5
cdr3_aa: CASSDRVRQPQHF
cdr3_nt: TGTGCCAGCAGTGACCGGGTACGGCAGCCCCAGCATTTT

v_call: TRBV7-2
d_call: NA
clone_size: NA
j_call: TRBJ1-1
cdr3_aa: CASSLGVIGPRGLAFF
cdr3_nt: TGTGCCAGCAGCTTAGGGGTCATAGGCCCCCGGGGGCTGGCTTTCTTT

v_call: TRBV5-8
d_call: NA
clone_size: NA
j_call: TRBJ2-7
cdr3_aa: CASSPGPDRNEQYF
cdr3_nt: TGTGCCAGCAGCCCGGGCCCTGATAGGAACGAGCAGTACTTC

v_call: TRBV4-3
d_call: TRBD2
clone_size: NA
j_call: TRBJ2-2
cdr3_aa: CASSQDFQRGNTGELFF
cdr3_nt: TGCGCCAGCAGCCAAGATTTCCAGCGGGGGAACACCGGGGAGCTGTTTTTT

v_call: TRBV5-8
d_call: TRBD1
clone_size: NA
j_call: TRBJ2-7
cdr3_aa: CASSFPGTGSVEQYF
cdr3_nt: TGTGCCAGCAGCTTTCCCGGGACAGGGTCTGTCGAGCAGTACTTC

v_call: TRBV5-1
d_call: NA
clone_size: once
j_call: TRBJ2-1
cdr3_aa: CASSSGQSTGSEQFF
cdr3_nt: TGCGCCAGCAGCTCCGGACAGTCTACCGGCAGTGAGCAGTTCTTC

v_call: TRBV4-1
d_call: NA
clone_size: few
j_call: TRBJ1-2
cdr3_aa: CASTQEWPRSRGNYGYTF
cdr3_nt: TGCGCCAGCACCCAAGAATGGCCGAGAAGTCGGGGGAACTATGGCTACACCTTC

v_call: TRBV4-3
d_call: TRBD1
clone_size: NA
j_call: TRBJ2-2
cdr3_aa: CASSPLGQGNTGELFF
cdr3_nt: TGCGCCAGCAGCCCCCTGGGACAGGGAAACACCGGGGAGCTGTTTTTT

v_call: TRBV15
d_call: NA
clone_size: NA
j_call: TRBJ1-5
cdr3_aa: CATRERANQPQHF
cdr3_nt: TGTGCCACCAGAGAAAGGGCAAATCAGCCCCAGCATTTT

v_call: TRBV7-2
d_call: NA
clone_size: once
j_call: TRBJ2-1
cdr3_aa: CASTPSGGTRDEQFF
cdr3_nt: TGTGCCAGCACCCCAAGTGGAGGCACGAGGGATGAGCAGTTCTTC

v_call: TRBV18
d_call: NA
clone_size: NA
j_call: TRBJ1-1
cdr3_aa: CASSLTQRNTEAFF
cdr3_nt: TGTGCCAGCTCACTGACACAGAGGAACACTGAAGCTTTCTTT

v_call: TRBV9
d_call: NA
clone_size: NA
j_call: TRBJ2-3
cdr3_aa: CASSALVADTQYF
cdr3_nt: TGTGCCAGCAGCGCCCTAGTCGCAGATACGCAGTATTTT

v_call: TRBV4-1
d_call: NA
clone_size: once
j_call: TRBJ2-1
cdr3_aa: CASSLADVRDEQFF
cdr3_nt: TGCGCCAGCAGCCTCGCCGATGTTAGAGACGAGCAGTTCTTC

v_call: TRBV5-1
d_call: NA
clone_size: once
j_call: TRBJ2-3
cdr3_aa: CASPIRGDTQYF
cdr3_nt: TGCGCCAGCCCTATCCGGGGGGATACGCAGTATTTT

v_call: TRBV2
d_call: TRBD1
clone_size: NA
j_call: TRBJ1-2
cdr3_aa: CASSAGQGGDYGYTF
cdr3_nt: TGTGCCAGCAGTGCGGGACAGGGGGGGGATTATGGCTACACCTTC

v_call: TRBV7-8
d_call: NA
clone_size: NA
j_call: TRBJ1-1
cdr3_aa: CASSFPNTEAFF
cdr3_nt: TGTGCCAGCAGCTTTCCGAACACTGAAGCTTTCTTT

v_call: TRBV7-2
d_call: NA
clone_size: NA
j_call: TRBJ1-1
cdr3_aa: CASSLGYRNTEAFF
cdr3_nt: TGTGCCAGCAGCTTAGGGTACAGGAACACTGAAGCTTTCTTT

v_call: TRBV29-1
d_call: NA
clone_size: NA
j_call: TRBJ2-1
cdr3_aa: CSVDEWGSVGGNNEQFF
cdr3_nt: TGCAGCGTTGATGAATGGGGCTCTGTTGGGGGAAACAATGAGCAGTTCTTC